This T cell receptor (beta chain) appears in the sequencing data of a study of T cell responses to AZD1222 COVID-19 vaccine. The ends lost 3 bases at V and 8 bases at J; junction bases unmatched: 8. The CDR3 totals 15 residues. Germline-derived CDR1 and CDR2 are SGHTA and FQGNSA. Study-level results: Spike-specific TCRs gained breadth and depth after people received two AZD1222 doses. Only a handful of AZD1222 recipients, several in all, had baseline seropositivity.

With regard to this clone: The antigen is undetermined.

Clones were read by immunoSEQ multiplex PCR, and TCRdb kept only the in-frame ones, dropping some. The data contain 83,000 or so clones, about 84% of them singletons. The chain is built from TRBV7-2 and TRBJ2-1, with 9 bases lining up with TRBD2. The TCR sequence derives from an adult in good health. This material consisted of peripheral blood, taken on day 0 of AZD1222 vaccination. The DNA of the CDR3 is TGTGCCAGCAGCTTGATGCGCGGGAGGGGCTATGAGCAGTTCTTC. Protein product: CASSLMRGRGYEQFF.